Sequencing of this TCR beta chain was carried out in a study of blood T cell repertoires in COVID-19. For the study at large: Sites in the United States, Italy and Spain provided acute and convalescent COVID-19 samples. The cDNA or gDNA used as material had been derived from T cells, B-cell-depleted T cells, or PBMCs.

Authors' processing steps: Reference gene primer amplification gave estimated nucleated cell counts. Some clones are missing from TCRdb's copy, which holds only in-frame ones; the method was immunoSEQ multiplex PCR. That table furnishes V, J and clone size, whereas the DNA furnished D and trimming. The sample shows tens of thousands of clones, over 75% of them seen only once. The CDR3 is 14 residues long. Germline trimming cut 5 bases from V and 4 bases from J; bases unmatched to any gene: 5. CDR1 and CDR2 from the germline V gene are MDHEN and SYDVKM. This clonotype was sampled from a human donor in a cohort sampled during active COVID-19. Sequenced material: peripheral blood. This chain links TRBV28 with TRBJ2-1; the match to TRBD1 covers 7 bases. The CDR3 loop is CASSLTGEYNEQFF. CDR3 DNA sequence: TGTGCCAGCAGTCTCACAGGGGAGTACAATGAGCAGTTCTTC.